Shown below are 15 T cell receptor beta chains from a single sample sequenced in a study of Graves' ophthalmopathy and Graves' hyperthyroidism (dated by TCRdb to about 2018). Sequencing used an Illumina HiSeq 2000. For repertoire sequencing, TCR beta CDR3 regions were amplified from RNA transcripts. The first round of RT-PCR was done with HTBI primers and the Qiagen OneStep RT-PCR kit, and was followed by a second round of multiplex PCR, then size selection and purification. TCRdb ran its own pipeline on the public reads, namely fastp trimming at Q25 and MiXCR clone calling, and kept in-frame beta chains. Identical CDR3 protein sequences are pooled into one entry, listed with their most common genes and DNA. The sample table holds 900,000 to 1,200,000 distinct CDR3 sequences, of which about 40% were seen once. Over 8.5% of the sample is in the top ten clones. What was sequenced was peripheral blood or thyroid tissue (not recorded which). These receptors were obtained from an adult man with Graves' hyperthyroidism.

This clonotype has more than one count but fewer than ten. Since no conserved phenylalanine or tryptophan closes the CDR3, a read error is the likely cause. No DNA is shown, since the ends of the CDR3 on it are uncertain; the CDR3 is the one TCRdb lists. The chain is built from TRBV5-1 and TRBJ1-4. The CDR3 sequence runs 9 residues, both termini included. Germline V lookup: CDR1 SGHRS, CDR2 YFSETQ. CDR3 in amino acids: CASSRGTIV.

This clonotype was found a few times. Written as DNA, the CDR3 is TGTGCCAGCAGCACCCTAGGAAGAGGGGGCACGATCATGGATGGATATGGCTACACCTTC. Amino acids: CASSTLGRGGTIMDGYGYTF. The chain joins TRBV11-2 to TRBJ1-2, with TRBD1 identical over 7 bases. The germline V gene has CDR1 SGHAT and CDR2 FQNNGV. CDR3 length: 20 amino acids. With 5 bases clipped from V and 5 bases from J, the junction kept 26 bases outside the gene matches.

The chain has TRBV7-2 and TRBJ1-5; D may be TRBD1 (5 bases). This CDR3 spans 14 amino acids. V shed 5 bases and J shed 11 bases, with 19 bases lying between them. The germline V gene encodes CDR1 SGHTA and CDR2 FQGNSA. The CDR3 DNA reads TGTGCCAGCAGCCCTGGGGCAGGCCAAGAGACCCAGCATTTT. Encoded protein: CASSPGAGQETQHF.

This clonotype was observed at least ten times. The rearrangement uses TRBV6-5 and TRBJ2-7; D gene unclear. The CDR3 runs 16 residues. In germline, CDR1 is MNHEY, CDR2 SVGAGI. The V end lost 4 bases, the J end lost 0 bases, and 16 bases lay between the germline ends. CDR3 loop: CASSSIDPRSSYEQYF. Written as DNA, the CDR3 is TGTGCCAGCAGTTCAATCGACCCTCGGAGCTCCTACGAGCAGTACTTC.

At least ten counts were recorded for this clonotype. The chain employs TRBV20-1 and TRBJ1-2; 7 nucleotides line up with TRBD1. V lost 5 bases to trimming and J lost 2 bases; unmatched junction nucleotides: 2. There are 12 residues in the CDR3. Per germline, CDR1 DFQATT and CDR2 SNEGSKA (reference sequence). The CDR3: CSAVQGNYGYTF. In DNA, the CDR3 is TGCAGTGCTGTACAGGGGAACTATGGCTACACCTTC.

The V call is TRBV20-1, the J call TRBJ1-5; 11 nucleotides match TRBD1. The CDR3 runs to 14 residues. V lost 3 bases and J lost 9; bases outside the gene matches: 7. Germline lookup yields CDR1 DFQATT and CDR2 SNEGSKA (reference sequence). The DNA for the CDR3 is TGCAGTGCTAGGAGTGGGACAGGGGGTACGCCCCAGCATTTT. It encodes CSARSGTGGTPQHF.

The rearrangement joins TRBV29-1 to TRBJ2-3, with D unresolved. CDR1 is SQVTM and CDR2 is ANQGSEA in the germline V gene. V was pared by 5 bases and J by 6 bases, with 6 bases between. There are 10 residues in the CDR3. CDR3 DNA sequence: TGCAGCGTTTGGCTGGATACGCAGTATTTT. Translating gives CSVWLDTQYF.

This sequence joins TRBV4-3 and TRBJ1-1; D is unclear. With 4 bases removed from V and 1 base from J, the gap between germline ends came to 16 bases. The CDR3 spans 16 residues. Per the germline V gene, CDR1 is LGHNA and CDR2 is YSLEER. CDR3 in DNA: TGCGCCAGCAGCCCGGAAGTTGGGGTGCGGAACACTGAAGCTTTCTTT. Its translation: CASSPEVGVRNTEAFF.

This clonotype came up once. One junction end does not reproduce the germline sequence, and a read error may be involved. The chain uses TRBV24-1 and TRBJ2-7, with D maybe TRBD1 (5 bases). This CDR3 has 14 residues. From germline, CDR1 is KGHDR and CDR2 SFDVKD. For the CDR3, the DNA is TGTGCCAGCAGTGAGATGACAGCCTCCTACGAGCAGTACTTC. Translating gives CASSEMTASYEQYF.

J is TRBJ2-5 and V is TRBV20-1; D is perhaps TRBD1 (6 bases). V was trimmed by 6 bases and J by 0 bases, leaving 8 bases between them. CDR1 and CDR2 from the germline V gene are DFQATT and SNEGSKA (reference sequence). CDR3 length: 12 residues. The CDR3 bases are TGCAGTGCGGCAGGGGACCAAGAGACCCAGTACTTC. It codes for CSAAGDQETQYF.

Points on this clonotype: With a much larger clone just one base away, this may be a read error. This chain links TRBV12-3 or TRBV12-4 with TRBJ1-4, with 9 bases matching TRBD1. CDR3 size: 16 residues. Trimming at V came to 6 bases and at J to 9 bases, leaving 14 bases not matched to a gene. The CDR3 sequence is CASRPGQGPPHKKLFF. Written as DNA, the CDR3 is TGTGCCAGCAGACCGGGACAGGGCCCCCCGCATAAAAAACTGTTTTTT.

This clonotype was counted at least ten times. This sequence joins TRBV10-3 and TRBJ2-5; D is perhaps TRBD1 (5 bases). This CDR3 is built from 12 residues. The V and J ends lost 10 bases and 2 bases respectively, with 11 bases between them. The V gene's germline CDR1 is ENHRY and CDR2 SYGVKD. The CDR3 region is CATGAQQETQYF. The CDR3 DNA reads as TGTGCCACTGGGGCACAGCAAGAGACCCAGTACTTC.

The chain carries TRBV14 and TRBJ1-5; no clear D gene. The V end was cut by 3 bases, the J end by 6 bases, with 12 bases between. The length of the CDR3 is 14 residues. Per the germline V gene, CDR1 is SGHDN and CDR2 is FVKESK. CDR3 sequence: CASSHSGFTQPQHF. For the CDR3, the DNA is TGTGCCAGCAGCCACTCGGGGTTTACTCAGCCCCAGCATTTT.

This chain joins TRBV29-1 and TRBJ2-5; the match to TRBD2 covers 15 bases. The trim removed 3 bases at V and 13 bases at J, leaving 9 bases unmatched. Germline CDR1 reads SQVTM; CDR2 reads ANQGSEA. This CDR3 is built from 14 residues. The CDR3 DNA is TGCAGCGTTGAGTGGACTAGCGGGAGGGCCCCACCGTACTTC. Residues: CSVEWTSGRAPPYF.

This clonotype has a count of ten or more. For the CDR3, the DNA is TGTGCCAGCAGTTACACCGGGACAGGGTATAATTCACCCCTCCACTTT. It codes for CASSYTGTGYNSPLHF. This chain joins TRBV7-2 and TRBJ1-6; 9 bases are a match to TRBD1. This CDR3 spans 16 amino acids. Losses at the gene ends were 6 bases for V and 4 bases for J; bases not matched to a gene: 7. The V gene's germline CDR1 is SGHTA and CDR2 FQGNSA.